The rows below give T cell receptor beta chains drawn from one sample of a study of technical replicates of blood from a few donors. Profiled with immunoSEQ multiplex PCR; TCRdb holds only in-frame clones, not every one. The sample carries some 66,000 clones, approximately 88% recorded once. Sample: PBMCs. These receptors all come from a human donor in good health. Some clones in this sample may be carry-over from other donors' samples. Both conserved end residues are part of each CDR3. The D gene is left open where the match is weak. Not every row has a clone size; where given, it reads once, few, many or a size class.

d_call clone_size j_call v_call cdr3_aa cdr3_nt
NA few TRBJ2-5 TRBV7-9 CASSSIRDGGETQYF TGTGCCAGCAGCTCCATCCGGGATGGAGGAGAGACCCAGTACTTC
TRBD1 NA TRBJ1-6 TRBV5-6 CASSLQGTGGKSLHF TGTGCCAGCAGCTTGCAAGGGACAGGGGGCAAGTCCCTCCACTTT
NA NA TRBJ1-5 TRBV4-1 CASSQDSGGTDLKPQHF TGCGCCAGCAGCCAAGATTCGGGGGGCACCGATTTGAAGCCCCAGCATTTT
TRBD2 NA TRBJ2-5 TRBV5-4 CASSSALAEETQYF TGTGCCAGCAGCTCCGCACTAGCGGAAGAGACCCAGTACTTC
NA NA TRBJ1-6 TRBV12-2 CASRLGGTGNYNSPLHF TGTGCAAGTCGCTTAGGAGGGACAGGGAACTATAATTCACCCCTCCACTTT
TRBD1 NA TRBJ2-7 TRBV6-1 CASSEGSGTGYYEQYF TGTGCCAGCAGTGAAGGTTCCGGGACAGGGTACTACGAGCAGTACTTC
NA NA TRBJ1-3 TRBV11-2 CASSLGGRNGNTIYF TGTGCCAGCAGCTTAGGAGGGCGAAATGGAAACACCATATATTTT
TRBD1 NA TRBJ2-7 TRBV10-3 CATRDRVYEQYF TGTGCCACCCGGGACAGGGTATACGAGCAGTACTTC
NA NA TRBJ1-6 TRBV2 CASSLQGRNSPLHF TGTGCCAGCAGCCTCCAGGGGCGGAATTCACCCCTCCACTTT
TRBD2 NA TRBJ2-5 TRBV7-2 CASSLARGSGSQTQYF TGTGCCAGCAGCTTAGCTCGTGGTAGCGGGAGTCAGACCCAGTACTTC
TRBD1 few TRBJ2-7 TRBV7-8 CASSLALFGTGGPGQYF TGTGCCAGCAGCTTAGCGCTTTTCGGGACAGGGGGCCCCGGGCAGTACTTC
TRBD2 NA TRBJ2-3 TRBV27 CASRGTSGRASTDTQYF TGTGCCAGCAGGGGGACTAGCGGGAGGGCTAGCACAGATACGCAGTATTTT
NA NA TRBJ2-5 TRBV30 CAWSVFRSGETQYF TGTGCCTGGAGTGTATTTAGGTCCGGGGAGACCCAGTACTTC
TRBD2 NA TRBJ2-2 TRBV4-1 CASSLGKLAVNTGELFF TGCGCCAGCAGCCTGGGTAAGCTAGCGGTGAACACCGGGGAGCTGTTTTTT
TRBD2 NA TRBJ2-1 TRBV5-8 CASSLTKTSEPYNEQFF TGTGCCAGCAGCCTAACCAAGACTAGCGAGCCCTACAATGAGCAGTTCTTC
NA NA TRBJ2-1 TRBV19 CASTQGNEQFF TGTGCCAGTACCCAGGGGAATGAGCAGTTCTTC
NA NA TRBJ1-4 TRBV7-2 CASRRQLATNEKLFF TGTGCCAGCAGAAGACAGCTTGCAACTAATGAAAAACTGTTTTTT
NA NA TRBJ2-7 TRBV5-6 CASSPPLAGSYEQYF TGTGCCAGCAGCCCACCGTTGGCGGGCTCCTACGAGCAGTACTTC
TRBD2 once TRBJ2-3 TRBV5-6 CASGRLAGGSTDTQYF TGTGCCAGCGGGCGGCTAGCGGGGGGGAGCACAGATACGCAGTATTTT
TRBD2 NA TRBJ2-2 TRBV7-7 CASSLQGAGGTGELFF TGTGCCAGCAGCTTACAAGGCGCGGGAGGTACCGGGGAGCTGTTTTTT
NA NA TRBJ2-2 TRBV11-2 CASSLLLAQSAGELFF TGTGCCAGCAGCTTACTCCTTGCCCAGAGCGCCGGGGAGCTGTTTTTT
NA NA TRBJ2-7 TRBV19 CASRRQGPSYEQYF TGTGCCAGCCGCAGGCAGGGCCCCTCCTACGAGCAGTACTTC
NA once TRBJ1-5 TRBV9 CASSVSSSGNQPQHF TGTGCCAGCAGCGTTAGTTCTTCGGGGAATCAGCCCCAGCATTTT
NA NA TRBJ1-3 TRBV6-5 CASSMTRSSGNTIYF TGTGCCAGCAGTATGACTAGATCCTCTGGAAACACCATATATTTT
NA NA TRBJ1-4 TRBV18 CASTDIQEGHEKLFF TGTGCCAGCACTGATATACAGGAGGGTCATGAAAAACTGTTTTTT
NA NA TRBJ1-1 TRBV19 CASSIGLTGNTEAFF TGTGCCAGTAGTATAGGCCTTACAGGGAACACTGAAGCTTTCTTT
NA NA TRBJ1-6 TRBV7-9 CASSLVQGFSPLHF TGTGCCAGCAGCTTAGTACAGGGATTTTCACCCCTCCACTTT
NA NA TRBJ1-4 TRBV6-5 CASSYSTGGYGKLFF TGTGCCAGCAGTTACTCCACCGGGGGGTATGGAAAACTGTTTTTT
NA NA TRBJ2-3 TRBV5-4 CASGPSSAPDTQYF TGTGCCAGCGGCCCAAGCAGCGCTCCAGATACGCAGTATTTT
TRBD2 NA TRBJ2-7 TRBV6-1 CASSDMGGGEQYF TGTGCCAGCAGTGATATGGGGGGGGGTGAGCAGTACTTC
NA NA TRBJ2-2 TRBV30 CAWSVRQLNTGELFF TGTGCCTGGAGTGTACGTCAGTTAAACACCGGGGAGCTGTTTTTT
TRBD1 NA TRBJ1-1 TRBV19 CASNPGTGEAFF TGTGCCAGTAATCCAGGGACAGGGGAAGCTTTCTTT
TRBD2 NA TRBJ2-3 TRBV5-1 CASSLALRGGPDTQYF TGCGCCAGCAGCTTGGCCTTGCGGGGGGGCCCAGATACGCAGTATTTT
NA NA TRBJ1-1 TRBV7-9 CASSSARNTEAFF TGTGCCAGCAGCAGCGCGAGGAACACTGAAGCTTTCTTT
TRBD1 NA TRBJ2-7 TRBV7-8 CASSTGQGDYEQYF TGTGCCAGCAGCACGGGACAGGGCGACTACGAGCAGTACTTC
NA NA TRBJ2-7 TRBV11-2 CASRAAYDRTYEQYF TGTGCCAGCAGGGCCGCCTATGACAGGACCTACGAGCAGTACTTC
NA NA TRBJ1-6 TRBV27 CASSRSGTGVFPLHF TGTGCCAGCAGCAGATCCGGGACGGGGGTTTTTCCCCTCCACTTT
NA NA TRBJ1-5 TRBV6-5 CASSRQSLNQPQHF TGTGCCAGCAGTCGACAGTCGTTAAATCAGCCCCAGCATTTT
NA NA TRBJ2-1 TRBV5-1 CASSFWEDQYNEQFF TGCGCCAGCAGCTTTTGGGAGGACCAATACAATGAGCAGTTCTTC
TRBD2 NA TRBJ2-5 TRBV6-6 CASTLTSGGQETQYF TGTGCCAGCACCCTGACTAGCGGGGGGCAAGAGACCCAGTACTTC
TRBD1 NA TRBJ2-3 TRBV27 CASSRDRGGTDTQYF TGTGCCAGCAGTCGGGACAGGGGCGGGACAGATACGCAGTATTTT
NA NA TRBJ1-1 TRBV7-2 CASSLRTDLNTEAFF TGTGCCAGCAGCCTCCGGACAGACCTGAACACTGAAGCTTTCTTT
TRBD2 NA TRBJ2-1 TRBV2 CASSEETGGYEQFF TGTGCCAGCAGTGAAGAGACCGGGGGGTATGAGCAGTTCTTC
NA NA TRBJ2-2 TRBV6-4 CASSDSAGAGELFF TGTGCCAGCAGTGACTCTGCCGGGGCCGGGGAGCTGTTTTTT
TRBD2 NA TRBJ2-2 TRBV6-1 CASSGTAGPSGTTGELFF TGTGCCAGCAGTGGAACCGCGGGTCCTAGCGGGACCACCGGGGAGCTGTTTTTT
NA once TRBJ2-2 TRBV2 CASRTDATNTGELFF TGTGCCAGCAGAACAGACGCGACGAACACCGGGGAGCTGTTTTTT
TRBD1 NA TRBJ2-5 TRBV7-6 CASSSRQGESGETQYF TGTGCCAGCAGCTCGCGGCAGGGGGAGTCGGGGGAGACCCAGTACTTC
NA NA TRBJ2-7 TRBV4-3 CASSQDIYTSYEQYF TGCGCCAGCAGCCAAGACATCTATACCTCCTACGAGCAGTACTTC
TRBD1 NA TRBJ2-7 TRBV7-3 CASSLMFPGTGLSEQYF TGTGCCAGCAGCTTAATGTTCCCCGGGACAGGACTTTCCGAGCAGTACTTC